This T cell receptor (beta chain) was retrieved from a study of blood T cell repertoires in COVID-19. The wider study: Researchers got acute and convalescent COVID-19 samples from the United States, Italy and Spain. The analysed material was cDNA or gDNA that came from T cells, B-cell-depleted T cells, or PBMCs.

Authors' data handling: The authors estimated nucleated cell counts from reference gene primer amplification. TCRdb's table, derived via immunoSEQ multiplex PCR, lists solely in-frame clones and lacks some. Clone size and V and J calls were adopted from that table, with D and trimming inferred from the DNA. The sample lists some 83,000 clones; roughly 84% were seen once. The CDR3 has 14 amino acids. V gave up 5 bases and J gave up 6 bases, with 11 bases separating them. Germline CDR1 is SGHVS and CDR2 is FQNEAQ. The gene calls are TRBV7-8 and TRBJ1-6; TRBD1 is a possible D gene (6 bases). This clonotype originated in a man between 45 and 60 years old with acute or convalescent COVID-19. Sequenced material: peripheral blood. The CDR3 is CASSQQGPNSPLHF. CDR3 DNA: TGTGCCAGCAGCCAACAGGGACCTAATTCACCCCTCCACTTT.